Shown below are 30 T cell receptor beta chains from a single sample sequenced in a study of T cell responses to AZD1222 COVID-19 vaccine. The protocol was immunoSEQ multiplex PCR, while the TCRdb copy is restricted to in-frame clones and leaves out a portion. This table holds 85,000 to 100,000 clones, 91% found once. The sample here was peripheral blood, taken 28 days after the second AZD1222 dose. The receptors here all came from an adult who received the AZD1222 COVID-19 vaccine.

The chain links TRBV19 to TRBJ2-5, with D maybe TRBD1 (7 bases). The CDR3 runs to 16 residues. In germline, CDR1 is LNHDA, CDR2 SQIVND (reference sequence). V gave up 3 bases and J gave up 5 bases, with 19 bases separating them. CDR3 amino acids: CASSIPGGSSAETQYF. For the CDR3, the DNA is TGTGCCAGTAGTATCCCAGGGGGGAGCTCCGCCGAGACCCAGTACTTC.

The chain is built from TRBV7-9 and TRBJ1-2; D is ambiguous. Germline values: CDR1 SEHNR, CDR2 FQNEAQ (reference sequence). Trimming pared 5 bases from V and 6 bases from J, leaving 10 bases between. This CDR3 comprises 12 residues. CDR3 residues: CASSPASHGYTF. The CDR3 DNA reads TGTGCCAGCAGCCCCGCCTCACATGGCTACACCTTC. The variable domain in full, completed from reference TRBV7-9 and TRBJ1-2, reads DTGVSQNPRHKITKRGQNVTFRCDPISEHNRLYWYRQTLGQGPEFLTYFQNEAQLEKSRLLSDRFSAERPKGSFSTLEIQRTEQGDSAMYLCASSPASHGYTFGSGTRLTVV.

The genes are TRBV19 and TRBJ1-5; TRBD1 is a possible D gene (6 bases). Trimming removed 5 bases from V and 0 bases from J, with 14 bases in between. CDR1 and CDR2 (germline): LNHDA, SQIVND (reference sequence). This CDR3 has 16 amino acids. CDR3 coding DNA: TGTGCCAGTAGTGGAGCGTTGGGGGCTAGCAATCAGCCCCAGCATTTT. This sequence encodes CASSGALGASNQPQHF.

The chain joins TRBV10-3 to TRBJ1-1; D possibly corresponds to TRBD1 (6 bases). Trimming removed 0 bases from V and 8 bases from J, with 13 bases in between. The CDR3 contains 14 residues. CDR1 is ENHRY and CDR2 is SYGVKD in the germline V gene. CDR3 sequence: CAISESREQGEAFF. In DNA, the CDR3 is TGTGCCATCAGTGAGTCCCGTGAACAGGGAGAAGCTTTCTTT.

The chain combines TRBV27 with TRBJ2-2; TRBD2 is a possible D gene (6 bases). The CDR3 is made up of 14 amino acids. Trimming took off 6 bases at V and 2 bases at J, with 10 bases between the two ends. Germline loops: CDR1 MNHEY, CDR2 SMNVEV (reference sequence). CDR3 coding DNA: TGTGCCAGCAGCACGGGACTTAACACCGGGGAGCTGTTTTTT. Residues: CASSTGLNTGELFF.

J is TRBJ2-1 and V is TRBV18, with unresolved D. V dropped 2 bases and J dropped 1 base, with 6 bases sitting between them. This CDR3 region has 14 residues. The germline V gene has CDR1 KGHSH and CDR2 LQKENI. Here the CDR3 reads CASSPTRSYNEQFF. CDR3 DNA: TGTGCCAGCTCACCAACGCGGTCCTACAATGAGCAGTTCTTC.

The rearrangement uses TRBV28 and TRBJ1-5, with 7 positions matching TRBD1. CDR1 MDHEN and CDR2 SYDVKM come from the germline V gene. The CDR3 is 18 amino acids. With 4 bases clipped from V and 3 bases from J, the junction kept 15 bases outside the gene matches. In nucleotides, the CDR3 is TGTGCCAGCAGTTCTGTAAACCCTTCGGACAGGCTCAATCAGCCCCAGCATTTT. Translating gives CASSSVNPSDRLNQPQHF.

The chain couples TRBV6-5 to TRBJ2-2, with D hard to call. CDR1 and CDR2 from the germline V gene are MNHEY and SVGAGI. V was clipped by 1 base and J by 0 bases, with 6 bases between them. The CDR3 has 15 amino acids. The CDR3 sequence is CASSYYLSNTGELFF. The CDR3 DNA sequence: TGTGCCAGCAGTTACTACCTTTCGAACACCGGGGAGCTGTTTTTT.

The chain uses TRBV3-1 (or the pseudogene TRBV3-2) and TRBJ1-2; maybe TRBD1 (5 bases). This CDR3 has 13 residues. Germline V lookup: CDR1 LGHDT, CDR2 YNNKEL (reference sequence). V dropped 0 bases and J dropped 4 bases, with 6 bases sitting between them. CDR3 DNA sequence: TGTGCCAGCAGCCAAGAACAGGCCTATGGCTACACCTTC. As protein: CASSQEQAYGYTF.

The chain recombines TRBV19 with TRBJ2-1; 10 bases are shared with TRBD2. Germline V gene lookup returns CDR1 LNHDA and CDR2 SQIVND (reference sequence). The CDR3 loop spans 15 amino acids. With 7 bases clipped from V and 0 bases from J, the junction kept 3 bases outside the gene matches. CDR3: CASTASGSSYNEQFF. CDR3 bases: TGTGCCAGTACGGCTAGCGGGAGCTCCTACAATGAGCAGTTCTTC. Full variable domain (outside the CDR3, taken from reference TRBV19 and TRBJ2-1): DGGITQSPKYLFRKEGQNVTLSCEQNLNHDAMYWYRQDPGQGLRLIYYSQIVNDFQKGDIAEGYSVSREKKESFPLTVTSAQKNPTAFYLCASTASGSSYNEQFFGPGTRLTVL.

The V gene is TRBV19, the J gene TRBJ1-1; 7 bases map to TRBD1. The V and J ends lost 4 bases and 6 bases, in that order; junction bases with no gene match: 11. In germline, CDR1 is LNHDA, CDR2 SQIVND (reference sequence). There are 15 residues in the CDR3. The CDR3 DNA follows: TGTGCCAGTAGTAACTACAGGGAAAGGGGGCCTGAAGCTTTCTTT. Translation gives CASSNYRERGPEAFF.

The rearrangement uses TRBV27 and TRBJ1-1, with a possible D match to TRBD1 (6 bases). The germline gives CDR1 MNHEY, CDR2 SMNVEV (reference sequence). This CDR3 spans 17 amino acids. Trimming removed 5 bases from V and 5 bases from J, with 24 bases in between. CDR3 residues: CASSPDGTRGKATEAFF. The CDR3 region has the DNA TGTGCCAGCAGTCCCGACGGGACAAGGGGAAAGGCAACTGAAGCTTTCTTT.

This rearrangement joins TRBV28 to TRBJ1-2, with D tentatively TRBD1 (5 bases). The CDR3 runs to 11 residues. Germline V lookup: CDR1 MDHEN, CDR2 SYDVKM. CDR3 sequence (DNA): TGTGCTTGGGGCTATCAAGATGGCTACACCTTC. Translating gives CAWGYQDGYTF.

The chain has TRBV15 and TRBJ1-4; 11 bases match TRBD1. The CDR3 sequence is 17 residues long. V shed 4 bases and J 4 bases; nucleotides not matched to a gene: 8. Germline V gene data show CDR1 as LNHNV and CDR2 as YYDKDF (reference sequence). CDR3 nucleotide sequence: TGTGCCACCAGCAAGGGGATGGGACAGGGGGGTAATGAAAAACTGTTTTTT. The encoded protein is CATSKGMGQGGNEKLFF.

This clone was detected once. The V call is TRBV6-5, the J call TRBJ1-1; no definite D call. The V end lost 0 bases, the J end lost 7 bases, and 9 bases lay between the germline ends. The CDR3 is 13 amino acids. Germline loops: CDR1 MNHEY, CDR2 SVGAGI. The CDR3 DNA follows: TGTGCCAGCAGTTACTCGGTGCGGTATGAAGCTTTCTTT. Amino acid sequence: CASSYSVRYEAFF.

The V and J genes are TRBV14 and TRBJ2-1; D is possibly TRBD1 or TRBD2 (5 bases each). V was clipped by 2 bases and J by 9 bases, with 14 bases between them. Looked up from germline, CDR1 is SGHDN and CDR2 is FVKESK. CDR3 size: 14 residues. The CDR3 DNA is TGTGCCAGCAGCCAAAGACTAAATAGGGGTGAGCAGTTCTTC. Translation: CASSQRLNRGEQFF.

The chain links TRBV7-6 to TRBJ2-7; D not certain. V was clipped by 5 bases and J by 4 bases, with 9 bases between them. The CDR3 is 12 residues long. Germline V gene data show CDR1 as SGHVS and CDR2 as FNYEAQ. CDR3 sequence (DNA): TGTGCCAGCAGCACGAAACCTTACGAGCAGTACTTC. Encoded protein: CASSTKPYEQYF. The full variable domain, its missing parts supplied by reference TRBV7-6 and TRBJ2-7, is GAGVSQSPRYKVTKRGQDVALRCDPISGHVSLYWYRQALGQGPEFLTYFNYEAQQDKSGLPNDRFSAERPEGSISTLTIQRTEQRDSAMYRCASSTKPYEQYFGPGTRLTVT.

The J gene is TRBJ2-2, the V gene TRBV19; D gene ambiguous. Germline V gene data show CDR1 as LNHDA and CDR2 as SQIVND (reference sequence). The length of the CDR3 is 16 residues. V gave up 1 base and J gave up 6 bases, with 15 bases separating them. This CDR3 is CASSIGPGRYAGELFF. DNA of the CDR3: TGTGCCAGTAGTATAGGTCCAGGAAGGTACGCCGGGGAGCTGTTTTTT.

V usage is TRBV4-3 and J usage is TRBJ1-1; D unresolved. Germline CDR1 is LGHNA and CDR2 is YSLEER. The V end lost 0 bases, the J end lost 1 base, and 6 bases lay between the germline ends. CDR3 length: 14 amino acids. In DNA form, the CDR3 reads TGCGCCAGCAGCCAAGATCTCACGAACACTGAAGCTTTCTTT. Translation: CASSQDLTNTEAFF.

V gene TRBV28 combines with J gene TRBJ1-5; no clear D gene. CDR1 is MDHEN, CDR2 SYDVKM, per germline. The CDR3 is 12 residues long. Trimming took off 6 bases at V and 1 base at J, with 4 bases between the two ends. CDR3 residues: CASRRSNQPQHF. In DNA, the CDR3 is TGTGCCAGCAGACGGAGCAATCAGCCCCAGCATTTT.

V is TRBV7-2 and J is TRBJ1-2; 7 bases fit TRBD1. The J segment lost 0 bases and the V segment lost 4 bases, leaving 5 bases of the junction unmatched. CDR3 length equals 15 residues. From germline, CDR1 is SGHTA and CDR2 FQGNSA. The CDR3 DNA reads TGTGCCAGCAGCTCCCAGGGGGGTACTAACTATGGCTACACCTTC. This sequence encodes CASSSQGGTNYGYTF.

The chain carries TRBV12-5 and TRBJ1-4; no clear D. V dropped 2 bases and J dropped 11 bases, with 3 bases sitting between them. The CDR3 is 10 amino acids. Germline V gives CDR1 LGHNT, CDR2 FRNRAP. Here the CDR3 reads CASGLPKLFF. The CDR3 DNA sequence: TGTGCTAGTGGTTTGCCTAAACTGTTTTTT.

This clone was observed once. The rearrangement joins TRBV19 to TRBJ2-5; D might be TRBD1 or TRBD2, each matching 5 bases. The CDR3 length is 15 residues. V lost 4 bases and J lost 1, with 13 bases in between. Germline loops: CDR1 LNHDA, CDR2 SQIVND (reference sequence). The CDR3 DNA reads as TGTGCCAGTAGTACCGTGACGAGGGGCCAAGAGACCCAGTACTTC. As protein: CASSTVTRGQETQYF.

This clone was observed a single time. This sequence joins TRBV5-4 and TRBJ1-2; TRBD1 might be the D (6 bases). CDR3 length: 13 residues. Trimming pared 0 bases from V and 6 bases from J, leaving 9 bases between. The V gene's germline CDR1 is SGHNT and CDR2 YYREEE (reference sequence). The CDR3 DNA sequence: TGTGCCAGCAGCTTGGACAGGGCACATGGCTACACCTTC. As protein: CASSLDRAHGYTF.

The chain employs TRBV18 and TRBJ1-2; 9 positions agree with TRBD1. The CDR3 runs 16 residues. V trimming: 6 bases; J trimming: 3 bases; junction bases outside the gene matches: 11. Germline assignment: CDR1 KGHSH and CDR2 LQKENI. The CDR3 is CASSPKGQGGDYGYTF. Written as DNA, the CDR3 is TGTGCCAGCTCCCCTAAGGGACAGGGAGGAGACTATGGCTACACCTTC.

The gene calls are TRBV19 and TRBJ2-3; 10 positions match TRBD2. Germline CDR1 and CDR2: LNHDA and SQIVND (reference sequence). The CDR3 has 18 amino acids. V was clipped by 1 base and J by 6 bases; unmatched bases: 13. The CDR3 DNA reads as TGTGCCAGTAGTATAGCGGTAGGAGGACTAGCGGACCGGGATACGCAGTATTTT. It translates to CASSIAVGGLADRDTQYF.

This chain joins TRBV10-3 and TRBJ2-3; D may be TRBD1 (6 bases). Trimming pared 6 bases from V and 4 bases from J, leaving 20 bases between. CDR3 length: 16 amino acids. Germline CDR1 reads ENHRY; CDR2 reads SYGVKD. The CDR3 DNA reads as TGTGCCATCAGCCTCGATGGCGCCAGGGGTCCAGATACGCAGTATTTT. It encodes CAISLDGARGPDTQYF.

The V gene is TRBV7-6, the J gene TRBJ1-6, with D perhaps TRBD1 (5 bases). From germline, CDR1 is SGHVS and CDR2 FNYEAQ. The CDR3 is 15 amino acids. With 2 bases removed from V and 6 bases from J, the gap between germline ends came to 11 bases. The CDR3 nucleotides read TGTGCCAGCAGCTTAAAGGGGATTTTTAATTCACCCCTCCACTTT. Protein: CASSLKGIFNSPLHF. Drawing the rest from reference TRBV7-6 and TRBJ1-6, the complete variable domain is GAGVSQSPRYKVTKRGQDVALRCDPISGHVSLYWYRQALGQGPEFLTYFNYEAQQDKSGLPNDRFSAERPEGSISTLTIQRTEQRDSAMYRCASSLKGIFNSPLHFGNGTRLTVT.

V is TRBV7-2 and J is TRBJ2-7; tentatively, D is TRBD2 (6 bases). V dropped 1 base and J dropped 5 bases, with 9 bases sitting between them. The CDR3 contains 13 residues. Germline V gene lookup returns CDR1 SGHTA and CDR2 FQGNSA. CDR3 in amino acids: CASSLDWRDEQYF. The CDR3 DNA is TGTGCCAGCAGCTTAGACTGGAGGGACGAGCAGTACTTC.

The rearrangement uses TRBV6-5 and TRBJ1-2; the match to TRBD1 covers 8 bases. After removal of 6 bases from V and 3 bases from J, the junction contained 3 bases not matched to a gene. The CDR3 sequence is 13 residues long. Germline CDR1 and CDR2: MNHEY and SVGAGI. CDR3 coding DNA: TGTGCCAGCAGGCTGACAGGGGACTATGGCTACACCTTC. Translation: CASRLTGDYGYTF.